This TCR beta chain was sequenced in a study of Ad26.COV2.S vaccination and SARS-CoV-2 variants (dated by TCRdb to 2020 to 2023). At the level of the whole study: Vaccine-arm donors were drawn from COV1001, a multicentre, randomized, double-blind, placebo-controlled phase I-IIa trial of Ad26.COV2.S in healthy adults. Trial participants were randomized into five groups of five, in which low-dose or high-dose Ad26.COV2.S was given once or twice, or placebo was given on both occasions. A total of some 30 samples were included in the TCR-sequenced set, comprising roughly 20 Ad26.COV2.S vaccine recipients, 5 placebo recipients and 8 SARS-CoV-2 convalescent individuals. Throughout the experiments and outcome assessment, investigators stayed blinded to trial group allocation. Dosing of Ad26.COV2.S was intramuscular, at either 5x10^10 or 1x10^11 viral particles, delivered as one shot or as two shots spaced 56 days apart. TCRbeta repertoire sequencing served as the tool for gauging how specific and how broad the SARS-CoV-2-reactive T cell receptors were following Ad26.COV2.S vaccination.

A word on this clone: The specificity of this receptor is unknown. One base away there is no much larger clone; base qualities are not given.

TCRbeta CDR3 regions were sequenced with the immunoSEQ Assay. After extraction, genomic DNA underwent amplification by bias-controlled multiplex PCR, followed by high-throughput sequencing. The study's processing was this. To quantify the absolute abundance of every unique TCRbeta CDR3 region, sequences were collapsed and filtered. T cell fraction was estimated by normalizing TCRbeta template counts to usable DNA, which was measured by amplifying reference genes present in all nucleated cells. Repertoire TCRs were annotated as SARS-CoV-2-specific by exact matching of V gene, CDR3 amino acid sequence and J gene to a known reactive TCR set. The reference SARS-CoV-2 TCR set was obtained from MIRA and was filtered for enrichment in COVID-19-positive ImmuneCODE repertoires, whereby public or cross-reactive TCRs were removed. Based on the MIRA antigens, annotated TCRs were further analysed at the level of specific ORF or position within ORF. Breadth was defined as the number of annotated unique rearrangements divided by the total number of unique productive rearrangements, and depth was defined as the summed frequency of the annotated unique rearrangements. Two-sided Wilcoxon rank-sum tests were used to compare TCR breadth between groups. The table comes from immuneACCESS by way of TCRdb, which keeps in-frame sequences with V and J called. Part of the clones is missing from these tables; in studies checked, under half for an unresolved V gene and the rest for unknown reasons. From that table come the V and J calls and clone size; the DNA was used to work out D and trimming. In this sample the table shows 200,000 to 300,000 clones, roughly 90% of which occur a single time. The top ten constitute roughly 10% of the sample.

The germline V gene (reference sequence) provides CDR1 LGHDT and CDR2 YNNKEL. The junction carries 15 bases between V and J, which are trimmed by 2 bases and 8 bases respectively. CDR3 length: 14 amino acids, cysteine to phenylalanine. The only DNA kept is the CDR3, 42 bases in frame from the first base. What the authors observed across the whole study: Vaccine and placebo recipients had comparable non-spike TCR breadth, which fits with the vaccine containing only spike. After vaccination, substantial breadth of spike-specific CD8+ and CD4+ T cell responses was reported. The authors noted that total T cell responses may have been underestimated by the TCR breadth and depth analyses. Higher spike-specific TCR breadth was observed in Ad26.COV2.S recipients than in placebo recipients (P = 0.0014). The study was not powered to compare responses between vaccine doses or regimens.

This specimen's treatment or condition label, interpreted: around 19 received Ad26.COV2.S at low or high dose, single or two shots; 5 received placebo; per-sample allocation not given. For vaccine and placebo recipients, the sequenced repertoires came from samples collected on day 63 after the first injection. Between 29 July and 7 August 2020, Cohort 1b enrolled approximately 26 adults aged 18-55 years at one site in Boston, USA. Ad26.COV2.S was a replication-incompetent adenovirus type 26 vector expressing a prefusion-stabilized SARS-CoV-2 spike protein from the original Wuhan strain. The sample here was peripheral blood, taken in a trial of Ad26.COV2.S vaccine versus placebo. The chain was built from TRBV3-1 (or the pseudogene TRBV3-2) and TRBJ1-1, with the D gene too uncertain to name. The clonotype comes from a person aged 18 to 65 who received the Ad26.COV2.S COVID-19 vaccine or a placebo. In nucleotide form, the sequence is TGTGCCAGCAGCCAAAACCCGTCGGCGGGAGAAGCTTTCTTT. Translated, this is CASSQNPSAGEAFF.